These 5 T cell receptor beta chains originate from one sample sequenced in a study of cytomegalovirus exposure and HLA in healthy donors. Only in-frame clones appear in the TCRdb table, and some are missing; sequencing was by immunoSEQ multiplex PCR. This sample has approximately 220,000 clones, with more than 75% found just once. The sequencing input was PBMCs. The receptors derive from a man aged 18 to 29 in good health and CMV-seronegative.

The chain carries TRBV28 and TRBJ1-2; 8 bases agree with TRBD1. The CDR3 is 14 amino acids. The trim removed 7 bases at V and 3 bases at J, leaving 7 bases unmatched. Germline V gene data show CDR1 as MDHEN and CDR2 as SYDVKM. The CDR3 sequence: CASTSGGNDYGYTF. DNA for the CDR3: TGTGCCAGCACATCAGGGGGCAATGACTATGGCTACACCTTC.

This clone was recorded only once. V and J are TRBV18 and TRBJ1-5; 7 bases align to TRBD1. After removal of 3 bases from V and 6 bases from J, the junction contained 8 bases not matched to a gene. CDR1 and CDR2 from the germline V gene are KGHSH and LQKENI. The CDR3 extends over 15 amino acids. CDR3 region: CASSPDQGGSQPQHF. CDR3 nucleotide sequence: TGTGCCAGCTCACCCGACCAGGGGGGAAGTCAGCCCCAGCATTTT. Complete variable domain (other parts from reference TRBV18 and TRBJ1-5): NAGVMQNPRHLVRRRGQEARLRCSPMKGHSHVYWYRQLPEEGLKFMVYLQKENIIDESGMPKERFSAEFPKEGPSILRIQQVVRGDSAAYFCASSPDQGGSQPQHFGDGTRLSIL.

This rearrangement joins TRBV10-3 to TRBJ2-7; maybe TRBD2 (5 bases). V was cut by 6 bases and J by 3 bases, with 9 bases left in between. CDR1 and CDR2 (germline): ENHRY, SYGVKD. The CDR3 consists of 12 residues. CDR3 residues: CAISTRDYEQYF. The CDR3 region has the DNA TGTGCCATCAGCACCCGGGACTACGAGCAGTACTTC.

The V call is TRBV12-5, the J call TRBJ1-2, with D hard to call. The V end was cut by 2 bases, the J end by 0 bases, with 4 bases between. The CDR3 is 13 amino acids. Germline assignment: CDR1 LGHNT and CDR2 FRNRAP. The CDR3 here is CASGLPANYGYTF. CDR3 DNA: TGTGCTAGTGGTTTGCCAGCTAACTATGGCTACACCTTC.

The rearrangement links TRBV28 to TRBJ2-7; D may be TRBD1 (5 bases). Germline V gives CDR1 MDHEN, CDR2 SYDVKM. The CDR3 consists of 13 residues. Trimming stripped 4 bases from V and 3 bases from J, with 10 bases between. The CDR3 DNA follows: TGTGCCAGCAGTTCCCGACAGTTCTACGAGCAGTACTTC. This encodes CASSSRQFYEQYF.